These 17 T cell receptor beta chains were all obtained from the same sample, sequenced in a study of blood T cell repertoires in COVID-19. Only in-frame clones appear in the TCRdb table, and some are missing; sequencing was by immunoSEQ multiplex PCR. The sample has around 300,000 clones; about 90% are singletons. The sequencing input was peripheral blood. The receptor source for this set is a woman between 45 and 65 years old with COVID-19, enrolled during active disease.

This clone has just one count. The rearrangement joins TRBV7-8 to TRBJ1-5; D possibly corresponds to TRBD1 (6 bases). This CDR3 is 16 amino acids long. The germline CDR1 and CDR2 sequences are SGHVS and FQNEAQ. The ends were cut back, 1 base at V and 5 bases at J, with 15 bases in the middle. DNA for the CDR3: TGTGCCAGCAGCTTAGTTGGCAGGGGAAAGGATCAGCCCCAGCATTTT. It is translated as CASSLVGRGKDQPQHF. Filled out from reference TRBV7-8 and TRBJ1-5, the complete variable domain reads GAGVSQSPRYKVAKRGQDVALRCDPISGHVSLFWYQQALGQGPEFLTYFQNEAQLDKSGLPSDRFFAERPEGSVSTLKIQRTQQEDSAVYLCASSLVGRGKDQPQHFGDGTRLSIL.

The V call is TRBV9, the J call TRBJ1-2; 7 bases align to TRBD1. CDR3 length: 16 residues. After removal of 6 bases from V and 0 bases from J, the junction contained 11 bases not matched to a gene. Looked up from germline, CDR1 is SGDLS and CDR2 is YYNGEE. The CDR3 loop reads CASTTPRTGTNYGYTF. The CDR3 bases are TGTGCCAGCACTACCCCTCGGACAGGAACTAACTATGGCTACACCTTC.

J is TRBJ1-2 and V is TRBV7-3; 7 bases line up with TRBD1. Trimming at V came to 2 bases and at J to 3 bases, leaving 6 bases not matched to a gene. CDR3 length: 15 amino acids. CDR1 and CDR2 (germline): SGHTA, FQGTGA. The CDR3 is CASSLGRGVDYGYTF. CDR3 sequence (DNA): TGTGCCAGCAGCTTAGGCAGGGGGGTTGACTATGGCTACACCTTC. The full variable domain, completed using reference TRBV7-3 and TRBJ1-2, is GAGVSQTPSNKVTEKGKYVELRCDPISGHTALYWYRQSLGQGPEFLIYFQGTGAADDSGLPNDRFFAVRPEGSVSTLKIQRTERGDSAVYLCASSLGRGVDYGYTFGSGTRLTVV.

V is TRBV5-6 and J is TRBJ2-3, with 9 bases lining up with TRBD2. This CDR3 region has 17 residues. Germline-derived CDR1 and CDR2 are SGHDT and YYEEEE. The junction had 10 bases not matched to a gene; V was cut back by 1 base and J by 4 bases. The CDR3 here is CASSLLEGSGSPDTQYF. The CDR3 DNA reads TGTGCCAGCAGCTTGCTAGAAGGTAGCGGGAGCCCAGATACGCAGTATTTT. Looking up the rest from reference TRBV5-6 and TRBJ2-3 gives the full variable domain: DAGVTQSPTHLIKTRGQQVTLRCSPKSGHDTVSWYQQALGQGPQFIFQYYEEEERQRGNFPDRFSGHQFPNYSSELNVNALLLGDSALYLCASSLLEGSGSPDTQYFGPGTRLTVL.

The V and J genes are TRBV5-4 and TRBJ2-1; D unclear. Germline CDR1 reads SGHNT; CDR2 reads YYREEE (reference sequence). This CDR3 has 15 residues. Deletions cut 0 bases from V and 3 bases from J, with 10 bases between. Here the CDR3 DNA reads TGTGCCAGCAGCTTGGCCCTGGGCCACTACAATGAGCAGTTCTTC. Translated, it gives CASSLALGHYNEQFF.

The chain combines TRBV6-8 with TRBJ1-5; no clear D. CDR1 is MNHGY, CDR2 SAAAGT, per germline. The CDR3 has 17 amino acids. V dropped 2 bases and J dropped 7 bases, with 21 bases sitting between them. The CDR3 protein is CASSYRGEARVKQPQHF. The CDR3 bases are TGTGCCAGCAGTTACAGAGGTGAGGCCAGAGTAAAACAGCCCCAGCATTTT.

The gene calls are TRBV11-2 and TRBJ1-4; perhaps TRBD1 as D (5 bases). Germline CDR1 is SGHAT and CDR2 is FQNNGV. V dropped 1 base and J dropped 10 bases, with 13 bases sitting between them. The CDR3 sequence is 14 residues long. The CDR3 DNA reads TGTGCCAGCAGCTTAGGAGGCGGTCAGGGAAAACTGTTTTTT. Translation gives CASSLGGGQGKLFF.

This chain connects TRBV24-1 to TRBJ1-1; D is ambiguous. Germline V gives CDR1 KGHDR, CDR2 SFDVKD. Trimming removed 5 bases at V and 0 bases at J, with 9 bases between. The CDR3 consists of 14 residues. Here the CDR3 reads CATSAEILNTEAFF. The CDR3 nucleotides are TGTGCCACCAGTGCTGAGATACTGAACACTGAAGCTTTCTTT.

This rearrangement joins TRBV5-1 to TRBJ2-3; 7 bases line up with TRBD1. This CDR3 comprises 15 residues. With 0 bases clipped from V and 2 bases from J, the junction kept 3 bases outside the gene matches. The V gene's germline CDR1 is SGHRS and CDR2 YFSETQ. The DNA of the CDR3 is TGCGCCAGCAGCTTGGGGGGACAGTCCACAGATACGCAGTATTTT. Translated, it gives CASSLGGQSTDTQYF.

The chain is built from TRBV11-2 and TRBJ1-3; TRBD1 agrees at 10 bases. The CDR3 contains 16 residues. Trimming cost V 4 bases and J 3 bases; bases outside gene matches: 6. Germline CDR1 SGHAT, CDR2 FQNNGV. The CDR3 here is CASSSRQGAIGNTIYF. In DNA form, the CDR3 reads TGTGCCAGCAGCTCTAGACAGGGGGCGATTGGAAACACCATATATTTT.

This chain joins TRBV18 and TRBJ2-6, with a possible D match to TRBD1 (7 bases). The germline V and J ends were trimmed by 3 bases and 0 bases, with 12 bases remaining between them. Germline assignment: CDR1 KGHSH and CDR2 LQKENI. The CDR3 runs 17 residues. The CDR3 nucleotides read TGTGCCAGCTCACCTCAGGGGGGCCGCTCTGGGGCCAACGTCCTGACTTTC. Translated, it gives CASSPQGGRSGANVLTF.

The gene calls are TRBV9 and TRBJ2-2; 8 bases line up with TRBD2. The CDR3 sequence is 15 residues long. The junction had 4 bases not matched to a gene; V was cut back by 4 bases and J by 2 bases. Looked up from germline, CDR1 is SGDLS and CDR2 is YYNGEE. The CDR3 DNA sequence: TGTGCCAGCAGCCCCCGGGGGGGCAACACCGGGGAGCTGTTTTTT. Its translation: CASSPRGGNTGELFF.

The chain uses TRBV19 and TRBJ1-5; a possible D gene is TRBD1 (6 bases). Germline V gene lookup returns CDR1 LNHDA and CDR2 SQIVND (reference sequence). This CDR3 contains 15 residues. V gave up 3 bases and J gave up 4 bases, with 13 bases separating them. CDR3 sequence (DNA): TGTGCCAGTAGTATCGGACAGATAGATAATCAGCCCCAGCATTTT. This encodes CASSIGQIDNQPQHF.

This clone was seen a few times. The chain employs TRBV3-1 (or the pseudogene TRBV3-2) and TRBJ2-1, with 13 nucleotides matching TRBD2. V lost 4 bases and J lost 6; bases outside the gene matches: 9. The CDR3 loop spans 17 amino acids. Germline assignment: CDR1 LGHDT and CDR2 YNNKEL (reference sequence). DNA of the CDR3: TGTGCCAGCAGCCTTCTACCGGGACTAGCGGGGTCCAATGAGCAGTTCTTC. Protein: CASSLLPGLAGSNEQFF.

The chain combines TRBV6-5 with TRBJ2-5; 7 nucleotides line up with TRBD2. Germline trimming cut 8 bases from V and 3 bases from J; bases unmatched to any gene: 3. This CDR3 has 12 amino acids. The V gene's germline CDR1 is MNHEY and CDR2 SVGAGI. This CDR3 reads CASAGVEETQYF. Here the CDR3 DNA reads TGTGCCAGCGCGGGAGTAGAAGAGACCCAGTACTTC.

CDR3 sequence reads: CASRWGDYEQYF. The CDR3 DNA reads as TGTGCCAGCAGATGGGGCGACTACGAGCAGTACTTC. The V gene is TRBV25-1, the J gene TRBJ2-7, with D perhaps TRBD1 (5 bases). Germline V gene lookup returns CDR1 MGHDK and CDR2 SYGVNS. Trimming removed 6 bases at V and 3 bases at J, with 9 bases between. This CDR3 contains 12 residues.

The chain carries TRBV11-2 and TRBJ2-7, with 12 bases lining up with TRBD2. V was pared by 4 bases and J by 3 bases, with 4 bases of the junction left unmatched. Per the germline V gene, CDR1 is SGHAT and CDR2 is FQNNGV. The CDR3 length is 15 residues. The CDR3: CASSSGTSGYYEQYF. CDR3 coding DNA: TGTGCCAGCAGCTCGGGGACTAGCGGGTACTACGAGCAGTACTTC.